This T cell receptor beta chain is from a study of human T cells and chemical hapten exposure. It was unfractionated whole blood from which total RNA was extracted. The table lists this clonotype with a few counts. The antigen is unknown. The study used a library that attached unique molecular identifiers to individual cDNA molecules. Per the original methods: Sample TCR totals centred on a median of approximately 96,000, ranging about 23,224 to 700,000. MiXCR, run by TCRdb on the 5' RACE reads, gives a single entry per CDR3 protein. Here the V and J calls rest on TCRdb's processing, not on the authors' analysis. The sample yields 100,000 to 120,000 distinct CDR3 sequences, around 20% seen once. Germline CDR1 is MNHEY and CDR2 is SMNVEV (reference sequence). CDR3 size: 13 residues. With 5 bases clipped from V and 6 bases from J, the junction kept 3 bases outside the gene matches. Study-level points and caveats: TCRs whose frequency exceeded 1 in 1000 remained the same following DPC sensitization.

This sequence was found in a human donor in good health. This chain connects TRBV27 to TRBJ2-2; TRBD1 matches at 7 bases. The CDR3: CASSNRGPGELFF. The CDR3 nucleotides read TGTGCCAGCAGTAACAGGGGTCCCGGGGAGCTGTTTTTT.